This T cell receptor (beta chain) was captured in a study of T cell repertoires in cytomegalovirus infection. Study background: CMV epitopes in the study were HLA-C-restricted (recently identified) and HLA-B-restricted (well studied). An indication of both CMV infection and matching HLA type came from public TCR beta signatures. Study findings and constraints: The study identified carriers of CMV plus the relevant HLA from cumulative public TCR beta family frequency. In two of eight donors, the top clonotype was HLA-C-restricted CMV-specific.

MiXCR, run by TCRdb on the reads, gives a single entry per CDR3 protein. Among a few hundred thousand distinct CDR3 sequences listed, roughly 43% were seen once. Of note for this clonotype: The target antigen is unknown.

This TCR derives from a human donor in good health (CMV status not recorded). Some clones in this sample may be carry-over from other donors' samples. The sequencing used cultured PBMCs, collected from culture after CMV antigen stimulation.

CDR3 amino acids: CSAVGGNEQFF. DNA for the CDR3: TGCAGTGCGGTCGGGGGCAATGAGCAGTTCTTC. The chain joins TRBV20-1 to TRBJ2-1; TRBD2 is a possible D gene (6 bases). V lost 6 bases and J lost 6, with 9 bases in between. The CDR3 sequence is 11 residues long. Germline-derived CDR1 and CDR2 are DFQATT and SNEGSKA (reference sequence).